Shown below are 17 T cell receptor beta chains from a single sample sequenced in a study of Graves' ophthalmopathy and Graves' hyperthyroidism. Transcripts of RNA were the source for amplifying TCR beta CDR3 regions. HTBI primers primed a first-round RT-PCR, and a second-round multiplex PCR followed. Using its own MiXCR run on the multiplex PCR reads, TCRdb lists one record per CDR3 protein. The sample gives 650,000 to 800,000 distinct CDR3 sequences, 35% to 45% of which show up once; more than 2.5% is in the top ten. Sequencing was performed on peripheral blood. These receptors all stem from an adult man with Graves' ophthalmopathy.

In this sample, this clonotype turned up many times. The chain couples TRBV2 to TRBJ2-7, with D uncertain. Germline CDR1 and CDR2: SNHLY and FYNNEI. Trimming stripped 6 bases from V and 2 bases from J, with 11 bases between. The CDR3 has 13 amino acids. This CDR3 is CASRSTATYEQYF. In nucleotides, the CDR3 is TGTGCCAGCAGATCGACGGCCACCTACGAGCAGTACTTC.

Turning to this clonotype: A single base separates this from a much larger clone, so it may be a read error. V usage is TRBV29-1 and J usage is TRBJ2-7; D remains ambiguous. Germline V gene lookup returns CDR1 SQVTM and CDR2 ANQGSEA. V gave up 3 bases and J gave up 5 bases, with 8 bases separating them. The CDR3 is 11 amino acids. The CDR3 loop is CSVEIGHEQYF. CDR3 bases: TGCAGCGTTGAGATAGGGCACGAGCAGTACTTC.

In this sample, this clonotype turned up many times. The chain links TRBV20-1 to TRBJ2-5, with TRBD2 identical over 9 bases. The ends lost 3 bases at V and 2 bases at J; junction bases unmatched: 7. The CDR3 is 15 amino acids. CDR1 DFQATT and CDR2 SNEGSKA come from the germline V gene (reference sequence). The CDR3 region is CSARREGRWQETQYF. CDR3 DNA sequence: TGCAGTGCTAGGCGGGAGGGCCGGTGGCAAGAGACCCAGTACTTC.

This clonotype was seen only once. Sequence at one end of the junction differs from germline and may be a read error. The chain has TRBV7-7 and TRBJ1-5; 10 bases match TRBD1. This CDR3 region has 14 residues. Germline V lookup: CDR1 SSHAT, CDR2 FNYEAQ (reference sequence). The CDR3 region has the DNA TGTGCTAGCAGCTCGGGGACAGGGGAACAGCCCCAGCATTTT. This encodes CASSSGTGEQPQHF.

This clonotype was found many times. This chain joins TRBV29-1 and TRBJ2-7; a possible D gene is TRBD1 (6 bases). Germline V gene lookup returns CDR1 SQVTM and CDR2 ANQGSEA. This CDR3 contains 13 residues. V lost 3 bases to trimming and J lost 2 bases, with 11 bases between them. Written as DNA, the CDR3 is TGCAGCGTTGAGCTACAGGGTCCCTACGAGCAGTACTTC. It translates to CSVELQGPYEQYF.

This clonotype turned up a few times. The chain recombines TRBV5-1 with TRBJ1-3; D is unresolved. Trimming removed 4 bases from V and 4 bases from J, with 15 bases in between. The length of the CDR3 is 15 residues. Germline V lookup: CDR1 SGHRS, CDR2 YFSETQ. The CDR3 protein is CASSIRPSGGNTIYF. CDR3 bases: TGCGCCAGCAGCATCCGGCCGAGCGGAGGAAACACCATATATTTT.

The V call is TRBV5-5, the J call TRBJ1-1; 8 positions agree with TRBD1. Germline CDR1 and CDR2: SGHKS and YYEKEE (reference sequence). This CDR3 is 14 amino acids long. Trimming at V came to 5 bases and at J to 4 bases, leaving 7 bases not matched to a gene. The CDR3 DNA follows: TGTGCCAGCAGTTTCTCAGGGGGCGGCACTGAAGCTTTCTTT. It encodes CASSFSGGGTEAFF.

Turning to this clonotype: This may be a read error, as it is one base from a much larger clone. V and J are TRBV4-3 and TRBJ2-7, with D maybe TRBD2 (5 bases). The CDR3 totals 13 residues. The V gene's germline CDR1 is LGHNA and CDR2 YSLEER. CDR3 sequence (DNA): TGCGCCAGCGGCCAAGACTACGTGCACGAGCAGTACTTC. This codes for CASGQDYVHEQYF.

This clonotype occurred many times. The chain combines TRBV7-9 with TRBJ2-5; D remains unclear. With 2 bases removed from V and 3 bases from J, the gap between germline ends came to 4 bases. The CDR3 spans 12 residues. Germline CDR1 SEHNR, CDR2 FQNEAQ (reference sequence). CDR3 DNA: TGTGCCAGCAGCTTAATGGAAGAGACCCAGTACTTC. This sequence encodes CASSLMEETQYF.

The rearrangement joins TRBV29-1 to TRBJ2-7; TRBD1 might be the D (6 bases). CDR3 length: 14 residues. Germline values: CDR1 SQVTM, CDR2 ANQGSEA. The germline V and J ends were trimmed by 2 bases and 6 bases, with 17 bases remaining between them. CDR3 residues: CSVERGWGRGEQYF. The CDR3 nucleotides read TGCAGCGTTGAACGGGGTTGGGGGCGCGGCGAGCAGTACTTC.

This clonotype showed up just a few times. The chain recombines TRBV5-6 with TRBJ1-2; the D is unclear. The V and J ends lost 2 bases and 6 bases respectively, with 14 bases between them. Germline-derived CDR1 and CDR2 are SGHDT and YYEEEE. The CDR3 extends over 14 amino acids. CDR3 in DNA: TGTGCCAGCAGCTTTATGTGGGGTGATCATGGCTACACCTTC. Amino acids: CASSFMWGDHGYTF.

This clonotype was picked up a small number of times. The CDR3 reads CASGPGGGEKLFF. The CDR3 nucleotides read TGTGCCAGCGGACCTGGAGGGGGCGAAAAACTGTTTTTT. This chain links TRBV5-4 with TRBJ1-4; TRBD1 matches 7 bases. The CDR3 loop spans 13 amino acids. Germline-derived CDR1 and CDR2 are SGHNT and YYREEE (reference sequence). J gave up 8 bases and V 7 bases, and 8 bases lay outside the gene matches.

This clonotype was seen ten or more times. The chain is built from TRBV10-2 and TRBJ2-7; the match to TRBD1 covers 9 bases. In germline, CDR1 is WSHSY, CDR2 SAAADI. The CDR3 is made up of 14 amino acids. The V segment lost 1 base and the J segment 5 bases; nucleotides outside the gene matches: 3. This chain's CDR3 is CASSELGTGNEQYF. CDR3 DNA sequence: TGCGCCAGCAGTGAGTTGGGGACAGGGAACGAGCAGTACTTC.

The rearrangement uses TRBV7-9 and TRBJ1-5; maybe TRBD1 (6 bases). This CDR3 region has 19 residues. Trimming left V 4 bases short and J 0 bases short, with 22 bases between. Germline assignment: CDR1 SEHNR and CDR2 FQNEAQ (reference sequence). The CDR3 loop reads CASSSLIYRVPYSNQPQHF. The CDR3 bases are TGTGCCAGCAGCTCCTTGATCTACAGGGTTCCTTATAGCAATCAGCCCCAGCATTTT.

CDR3 in DNA: TGTGCCAGCAGTACCCGGGACACTGAAGCTTTCTTT. Its translation: CASSTRDTEAFF. This chain links TRBV12-3 or TRBV12-4 with TRBJ1-1; no definite D call. The length of the CDR3 is 12 residues. The V end lost 5 bases, the J end lost 3 bases, and 7 bases lay between the germline ends.

This clonotype was counted at least ten times. The rearrangement joins TRBV9 to TRBJ2-2; D is ambiguous. This CDR3 is 12 amino acids long. Per the germline V gene, CDR1 is SGDLS and CDR2 is YYNGEE. With 5 bases removed from V and 7 bases from J, the gap between germline ends came to 9 bases. CDR3 protein: CASSGDIGELFF. Here the CDR3 DNA reads TGTGCCAGCAGTGGGGATATCGGGGAGCTGTTTTTT.

This clonotype was detected many times. The genes are TRBV5-1 and TRBJ2-5; the D is unclear. From germline, CDR1 is SGHRS and CDR2 YFSETQ. Trimming stripped 6 bases from V and 5 bases from J, with 11 bases between. This CDR3 has 12 amino acids. The CDR3 spells CASNLYGETQYF. CDR3 DNA sequence: TGCGCCAGCAACCTATACGGGGAGACCCAGTACTTC. The full variable domain, its missing parts supplied by reference TRBV5-1 and TRBJ2-5, is KAGVTQTPRYLIKTRGQQVTLSCSPISGHRSVSWYQQTPGQGLQFLFEYFSETQRNKGNFPGRFSGRQFSNSRSEMNVSTLELGDSALYLCASNLYGETQYFGPGTRLLVL.